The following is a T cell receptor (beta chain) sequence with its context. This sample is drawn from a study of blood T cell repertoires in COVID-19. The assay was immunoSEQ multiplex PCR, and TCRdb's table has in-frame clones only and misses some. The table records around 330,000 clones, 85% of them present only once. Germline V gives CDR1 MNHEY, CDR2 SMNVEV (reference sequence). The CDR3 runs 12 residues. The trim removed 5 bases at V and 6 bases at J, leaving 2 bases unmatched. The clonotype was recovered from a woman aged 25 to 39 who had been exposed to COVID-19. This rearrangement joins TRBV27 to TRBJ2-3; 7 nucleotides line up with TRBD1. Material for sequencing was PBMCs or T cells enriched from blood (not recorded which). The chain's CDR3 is CASSPRGDTQYF. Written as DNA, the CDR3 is TGTGCCAGCAGTCCCAGGGGGGATACGCAGTATTTT.